A single sample gave rise to the 13 T cell receptor beta chains below, sequenced in a study of Graves' ophthalmopathy and Graves' hyperthyroidism. RNA transcripts provided the template for amplifying TCR beta CDR3 regions. RT-PCR in the first round used HTBI primers; a second-round multiplex PCR followed. One entry per CDR3 protein results from TCRdb running MiXCR on the multiplex PCR reads. The sample records about 500,000 distinct CDR3 sequences, about 40% being singletons. Material for sequencing was peripheral blood or thyroid tissue (not recorded which). All receptors derive from an adult man with Graves' hyperthyroidism.

This clonotype was found a few times. This chain connects TRBV7-2 to TRBJ2-7, with D perhaps matching TRBD1 or TRBD2 (5 bases each). CDR1 and CDR2 (germline): SGHTA, FQGNSA. The ends were cut back, 6 bases at V and 0 bases at J, with 15 bases in the middle. This CDR3 has 15 amino acids. Here the CDR3 reads CASSSWDRDSYEQYF. DNA for the CDR3: TGTGCCAGCAGTTCCTGGGACCGCGACTCCTACGAGCAGTACTTC.

This clonotype was recorded at least ten times. The genes are TRBV20-1 and TRBJ2-7; D may correspond to TRBD1 or TRBD2 (5 bases each). Between the trimmed V and J ends, which lost 0 bases and 3 bases, there was a span of 18 bases. The CDR3 covers 16 residues. CDR1 and CDR2 from the germline V gene are DFQATT and SNEGSKA (reference sequence). CDR3 residues: CSARDSRLGEYYEQYF. In nucleotides, the CDR3 is TGCAGTGCTAGAGATAGCCGTTTGGGGGAGTACTACGAGCAGTACTTC.

The chain combines TRBV19 with TRBJ2-2, with D perhaps TRBD2 (6 bases). The germline V gene has CDR1 LNHDA and CDR2 SQIVND (reference sequence). The V gene lost 11 bases and the J gene lost 0 bases, with 22 bases spanning the gap. The CDR3 length is 17 residues. CDR3 protein: CASPRGLAEPNTGELFF. The CDR3 bases are TGTGCCTCCCCCAGAGGTTTAGCGGAGCCGAACACCGGGGAGCTGTTTTTT. Drawing the rest from reference TRBV19 and TRBJ2-2, the complete variable domain is DGGITQSPKYLFRKEGQNVTLSCEQNLNHDAMYWYRQDPGQGLRLIYYSQIVNDFQKGDIAEGYSVSREKKESFPLTVTSAQKNPTAFYLCASPRGLAEPNTGELFFGEGSRLTVL.

The table lists this clonotype with many counts. The chain is built from TRBV7-2 and TRBJ1-1; D is uncertain. CDR1 is SGHTA and CDR2 is FQGNSA in the germline V gene. V lost 4 bases to trimming and J lost 4 bases, with 7 bases between them. This CDR3 is built from 12 residues. CDR3 region: CASSYIGTEAFF. The CDR3 coding sequence is TGTGCCAGCAGCTACATCGGCACTGAAGCTTTCTTT. Full variable domain (rest looked up from reference TRBV7-2 and TRBJ1-1): GAGVSQSPSNKVTEKGKDVELRCDPISGHTALYWYRQSLGQGLEFLIYFQGNSAPDKSGLPSDRFSAERTGGSVSTLTIQRTQQEDSAVYLCASSYIGTEAFFGQGTRLTVV.

Comments on this clonotype: One end of the junction is discordant with germline, which a read error may explain. The V gene is TRBV5-6, the J gene TRBJ2-5, with D unresolved. CDR1 and CDR2 from the germline V gene are SGHDT and YYEEEE. The CDR3 length is 14 residues. For the CDR3, the DNA is TGTGCCAGCAGCTTGGAACGCCGGTATGAGACCCGGTACTTC. Protein product: CASSLERRYETRYF.

As for this clonotype: A junction end diverges from the germline sequence, so it may reflect a read error. This chain joins TRBV10-3 and TRBJ1-2, with 8 nucleotides matching TRBD1. This CDR3 is 11 amino acids long. Per germline, CDR1 ENHRY and CDR2 SYGVKD. In DNA, the CDR3 is TGTGCCATCAGTCGACAGGGGCCGGGGGTCTTC. Its protein is CAISRQGPGVF.

Concerning this clonotype itself: A read error may be the cause here, since a much bigger clone is one base away. Because the CDR3 is missing its conserved closing phenylalanine or tryptophan, this is likely a read error. The chain recombines TRBV19 with TRBJ2-7, with D perhaps TRBD2 (5 bases). From germline, CDR1 is LNHDA and CDR2 SQIVND (reference sequence). V lost 9 bases and J 4 bases, leaving 13 bases between the germline ends. The CDR3 length is 12 residues. The CDR3, as DNA: TGTGCCAGCCAGGACTGGACTTACGAGCAGTACCTC. Translated, it gives CASQDWTYEQYL.

This clonotype was detected only a few times. The chain carries TRBV7-8 and TRBJ1-3; possible D gene TRBD1, 5 bases. V gave up 3 bases and J gave up 0 bases, with 9 bases separating them. Germline CDR1 SGHVS, CDR2 FQNEAQ. This CDR3 is built from 15 residues. CDR3 sequence: CASSLGTLSGNTIYF. CDR3 in DNA: TGTGCCAGCAGCTTGGGGACCCTCTCTGGAAACACCATATATTTT.

This CDR3 is CAAIAGGEQFF. The CDR3 DNA is TGTGCCGCCATAGCTGGGGGTGAGCAGTTCTTC. The J gene is TRBJ2-1, the V gene TRBV11-1; D tentatively reads TRBD1 or TRBD2 (5 bases each). The germline gives CDR1 SGHAT, CDR2 FQDESV (reference sequence). Trimming took off 11 bases at V and 9 bases at J, with 14 bases between the two ends. The CDR3 sequence is 11 residues long.

Concerning this clonotype itself: This sequence may be a read error, since a much larger clone differs from it by one base. The V and J genes are TRBV2 and TRBJ1-4; D possibly corresponds to TRBD1 (6 bases). This CDR3 spans 17 amino acids. With 4 bases removed from V and 3 bases from J, the gap between germline ends came to 18 bases. Germline CDR1 SNHLY, CDR2 FYNNEI. The CDR3 region has the DNA TGTGCCAGCAGTGGGAGTCAGGGGCGCAGGGCTAATGAAAAACTGTTTTTT. Translation: CASSGSQGRRANEKLFF.

This clonotype has only one observation. At one end the junction does not follow the germline gene, possibly because of a read error. This chain uses TRBV29-1 with TRBJ1-1; perhaps TRBD1 as D (5 bases). Germline V gene sequence: CDR1 SQVTM, CDR2 ANQGSEA. This CDR3 comprises 14 residues. The CDR3 sequence: CGVGRGVGNTVAFF. CDR3 bases: TGCGGCGTTGGAAGGGGCGTAGGGAACACTGTAGCTTTCTTT.

The genes are TRBV7-4 and TRBJ1-6, with a possible D match to TRBD1 (5 bases). This CDR3 has 15 residues. The V gene's germline CDR1 is SGHVT and CDR2 SQSDAQ. The V and J ends lost 3 bases and 7 bases respectively, with 13 bases between them. CDR3 residues: CASSFEGGENSPLHF. Here the CDR3 DNA reads TGTGCCAGCAGCTTTGAGGGAGGGGAGAATTCACCCCTCCACTTT.

This clonotype was detected many times. V usage is TRBV20-1 and J usage is TRBJ2-5; D gene ambiguous. Trimming took off 5 bases at V and 2 bases at J, with 15 bases between the two ends. CDR1 and CDR2 from the germline V gene are DFQATT and SNEGSKA (reference sequence). CDR3 length equals 14 residues. In nucleotides, the CDR3 is TGCAGTGCTCAGAGACTGGCTGCGCAAGAGACCCAGTACTTC. Its translation is CSAQRLAAQETQYF.